These 9 T cell receptor beta chains originate from one sample sequenced in a study of T-cell memory formation after mild COVID-19. TCRdb re-analysed the 5' RACE reads in MiXCR, keeping a single row per CDR3 protein. The table records 300,000 to 400,000 distinct CDR3 sequences, around 27% of them present only once. The sequenced sample was PBMCs or a T cell subset sorted from them (not recorded which). The source of these receptors is an adult woman who had mild COVID-19 (a few samples of this study predate the infection). Cell type and time point are not known.

The chain joins TRBV5-1 to TRBJ1-2; D is uncertain. Per germline, CDR1 SGHRS and CDR2 YFSETQ. This CDR3 is built from 14 residues. The ends were cut back, 4 bases at V and 0 bases at J, with 10 bases in the middle. CDR3 region: CASSGRVSNYGYTF. CDR3 coding DNA: TGCGCCAGCAGCGGGAGGGTGTCTAACTATGGCTACACCTTC.

The chain links TRBV7-9 to TRBJ2-7; no firm D call. Per germline, CDR1 SEHNR and CDR2 FQNEAQ (reference sequence). Trimming left V 5 bases short and J 3 bases short, with 11 bases between. The CDR3 runs 13 residues. CDR3 DNA: TGTGCCAGCAGCCCGGATCTCCTCTACGAGCAGTACTTC. This encodes CASSPDLLYEQYF.

The chain has TRBV12-3 or TRBV12-4 and TRBJ1-1; a weak D match, TRBD1 (5 bases). Between the trimmed V and J ends, which lost 8 bases and 1 base, there was a span of 14 bases. The length of the CDR3 is 14 residues. In nucleotides, the CDR3 is TGTGCCAGCCACGCGGGGGTAAAGAACACTGAAGCTTTCTTT. Protein: CASHAGVKNTEAFF.

The chain recombines TRBV5-1 with TRBJ2-7, with D tentatively TRBD1 (6 bases). CDR1 and CDR2 from the germline V gene are SGHRS and YFSETQ. Trimming took off 0 bases at V and 6 bases at J, with 10 bases between the two ends. CDR3 length equals 13 residues. CDR3 in DNA: TGCGCCAGCAGCTTGGGGGGGCGGTTCGAGCAGTACTTC. Translated, it gives CASSLGGRFEQYF.

This clonotype has only a few counts. The CDR3 bases are TGCGCCAGCAGCCGCCCTGACAGAAGCGGAGAGACCCAGTACTTC. Translated, it gives CASSRPDRSGETQYF. This chain joins TRBV5-1 and TRBJ2-5; D tentatively fits TRBD1 or TRBD2 (5 bases each). The CDR3 is 15 amino acids. V was trimmed by 4 bases and J by 4 bases, leaving 17 bases between them. Germline lookup yields CDR1 SGHRS and CDR2 YFSETQ.

This clonotype was counted once. The V call is TRBV18, the J call TRBJ2-5; D possibly uses TRBD1 or TRBD2 (5 bases each). CDR3 length: 14 amino acids. Between the trimmed V and J ends, which lost 5 bases and 2 bases, there was a span of 12 bases. Germline V gene lookup returns CDR1 KGHSH and CDR2 LQKENI. CDR3 loop: CASSSGTEQETQYF. CDR3 DNA: TGTGCCAGCTCATCAGGGACGGAACAAGAGACCCAGTACTTC.

This clonotype came up a few times. The V gene is TRBV11-2, the J gene TRBJ2-1, with a tentative D call TRBD2 (6 bases). Germline V gene lookup returns CDR1 SGHAT and CDR2 FQNNGV. V was pared by 7 bases and J by 6 bases, with 25 bases between. CDR3 length: 17 amino acids. The CDR3 coding sequence is TGTGCCAGCAATTTGGGTCAGTGGGGGGTCTTGCTCAATGAGCAGTTCTTC. Its protein is CASNLGQWGVLLNEQFF.

This clonotype is a singleton in its sample. One junction end disagrees with the germline gene, perhaps due to a read error. V is TRBV6-1 and J is TRBJ2-7; no definite D call. The germline V gene encodes CDR1 MNHNS and CDR2 SASEGT. The CDR3 consists of 12 residues. In DNA form, the CDR3 reads TGTGCCAGCAGCGGCAGCTACTACGAGAAGTACTTC. Protein: CASSGSYYEKYF.

V is TRBV29-1 and J is TRBJ1-1, with D possibly matching TRBD1 (6 bases). Between the trimmed V and J ends, which lost 5 bases and 10 bases, there was a span of 14 bases. Germline V gene data show CDR1 as SQVTM and CDR2 as ANQGSEA. The CDR3 covers 11 residues. The CDR3: CSVKEGDGAFF. CDR3 nucleotide sequence: TGCAGCGTTAAGGAGGGGGACGGAGCTTTCTTT.